This TCR beta chain was captured in a study of T-cell memory formation after mild COVID-19 (dated by TCRdb to about 2021). About the investigation overall: TCR sequence clusters from the two donors were largely donor specific. T-cell clones expanding and contracting after mild COVID-19 in two donors were tracked by longitudinal TCRalpha and TCRbeta repertoire sequencing. Two young, previously healthy adult volunteers, one female and one male, were included in the cohort. Overall study outcomes, separate from this receptor: SARS-CoV-2 specificity of the second-wave clones peaking on day 37 was not confirmed. Contracting CD4+ clones turned up mainly in the CM and EM memory subsets, whereas EMRA was where CD8+ clones were enriched. Balanced CD4/CD8 phenotypes were observed for clones contracting from day 15 to 85, whereas a bias towards CD4+ was observed for a second wave of clones expanding from day 15 to 37. Some responding clones were detected in pre-infection memory, suggesting pre-existing cross-reactive memory T cells joined the SARS-CoV-2 response. Only two mild cases were covered by the study, and larger cohorts that include severe cases with pre-infection samples were considered necessary.

In this sample, this clonotype turned up a few times. The antigen this receptor binds is unknown. No much larger clonotype is one base removed from it; base qualities were not supplied. Ficoll-Paque density gradient centrifugation was the method used to isolate PBMCs. The CDR3 contains 11 residues, cysteine and phenylalanine counted. CDR3 DNA is the only sequence kept; it has 33 bases, read in frame from the first base. The junction carries 7 bases between V and J, which are trimmed by 8 bases and 3 bases respectively. Taken from the germline V gene, the CDR1 and CDR2 loops are KGHSH and LQKENI. Reads for this sample came from an Illumina NovaSeq 6000. cDNA libraries for TCRalpha and TCRbeta were prepared by 5'RACE using constant-segment primers, with sample barcodes and unique molecular identifiers added. RNA was extracted from every sample with Trizol reagent. Library amplification was performed in two PCR steps, and a second sample barcode and Illumina TruSeq adapters were introduced in the second step. The libraries were sequenced on an Illumina NovaSeq using 2 x 150 bp paired-end reads. Turning to the authors' computational methods: The reads were demultiplexed and collapsed into UMI-guided consensus sequences using migec v1.2.7. Using mixcr v2.1.11, UMI consensuses were aligned to TRA and TRB V and J templates and then assembled into clonotypes. Clonotypes were classified as expanded or contracted when called significant by both edgeR and NoisET, with noise models trained on biological replicates. edgeR calls used a false discovery rate-adjusted p below 0.01 and a log2 fold-change threshold of 1. As an exploratory analysis of dynamics, PCA with hierarchical clustering was applied to max-normalized trajectories of the 1000 most abundant clonotypes. Separately sequenced CD4+ and CD8+ repertoires were used to assign the CD4 or CD8 phenotype of responding clones. In-frame beta chains were kept once TCRdb had trimmed the public reads at Q25 with fastp and called clones with MiXCR. Every distinct CDR3 protein forms one entry, paired with its most common genes and DNA. The V and J calls and clone size are TCRdb's, not the authors'. Counted in this sample were approximately 170,000 distinct CDR3 sequences; over 10% of them appeared once. 2.5% to 3.5% of the sample is taken by the ten largest.

The TCR comes from a young man who had mild COVID-19 (a few samples of this study predate the infection). The sample titles of this study are shuffled in the database, so cell type and time point are left out; the donor was told from shared clones. Input material: PBMCs or a T cell subset sorted from them (not recorded which). Recombination joined TRBV18 with TRBJ2-5; a confident D gene designation cannot be given. The nucleotide sequence is TGTGCCAGCGTGTTCGAAGAGACCCAGTACTTC. Translated, this is CASVFEETQYF. The full variable domain, completed from the reference TRBV18 and TRBJ2-5 proteins outside the CDR3, reads NAGVMQNPRHLVRRRGQEARLRCSPMKGHSHVYWYRQLPEEGLKFMVYLQKENIIDESGMPKERFSAEFPKEGPSILRIQQVVRGDSAAYFCASVFEETQYFGPGTRLLVL.